One and the same sample provided the 21 T cell receptor beta chains below, sequenced in a study of T cell responses to AZD1222 COVID-19 vaccine. Generated by immunoSEQ multiplex PCR, the TCRdb table keeps only in-frame clones and is missing some. Of 95,000 to 110,000 clones in the sample, about 87% were seen once. The source was peripheral blood, collected on day 0 of AZD1222 vaccination. Receptor source: an adult in good health.

The V and J genes are TRBV6-5 and TRBJ1-5; TRBD1 might be the D (5 bases). This CDR3 is built from 14 residues. With 6 bases removed from V and 3 bases from J, the gap between germline ends came to 12 bases. Looked up from germline, CDR1 is MNHEY and CDR2 is SVGAGI. The CDR3 protein is CASRSVDTNQPQHF. The CDR3 region has the DNA TGTGCCAGCAGGAGCGTGGACACCAATCAGCCCCAGCATTTT.

The gene calls are TRBV4-1 and TRBJ2-3; D remains ambiguous. CDR1 MGHRA and CDR2 YSYEKL come from the germline V gene. The V and J ends lost 2 bases and 5 bases respectively, with 17 bases between them. There are 16 residues in the CDR3. Written as DNA, the CDR3 is TGCGCCAGCAGCCAAACCCTCGGAGTCAGAAAAGATACGCAGTATTTT. This codes for CASSQTLGVRKDTQYF.

The chain combines TRBV27 with TRBJ2-2, with 10 bases that match TRBD1. The CDR3 has 18 residues. V gave up 5 bases and J gave up 3 bases; unmatched junction bases: 12. Germline values: CDR1 MNHEY, CDR2 SMNVEV (reference sequence). Written as DNA, the CDR3 is TGTGCCAGCAGTCTAGAAATACGAGGACAGGGGGACACCGGGGAGCTGTTTTTT. It specifies CASSLEIRGQGDTGELFF.

This clone occurred once. J is TRBJ1-5 and V is TRBV12-3 or TRBV12-4; D possibly corresponds to TRBD1 (6 bases). The CDR3 spans 12 residues. The V and J ends lost 7 bases and 7 bases respectively, with 11 bases between them. The CDR3 loop reads CASTRTAQPQHF. CDR3 coding DNA: TGTGCCAGCACCCGGACAGCCCAGCCCCAGCATTTT.

The genes are TRBV20-1 and TRBJ2-3; D remains unclear. Looked up from germline, CDR1 is DFQATT and CDR2 is SNEGSKA (reference sequence). V gave up 5 bases and J gave up 4 bases, with 4 bases separating them. The CDR3 spans 10 residues. This CDR3 is CSAAADTQYF. The CDR3 DNA reads as TGCAGTGCTGCTGCAGATACGCAGTATTTT.

The chain uses TRBV19 and TRBJ1-2; D possibly corresponds to TRBD1 (6 bases). The CDR3 is made up of 13 amino acids. In germline, CDR1 is LNHDA, CDR2 SQIVND (reference sequence). V dropped 6 bases and J dropped 8 bases, with 16 bases sitting between them. The CDR3 DNA reads TGTGCCAGTAGCGGACAGCCCTATGGGGGCTACACCTTC. Its translation: CASSGQPYGGYTF.

This clone was counted only a few times. CDR3 bases: TGTGCCAGCATCTCGGCGGGGGGCGCGGCCACTGAAGCTTTCTTT. Its translation is CASISAGGAATEAFF. This chain connects TRBV28 to TRBJ1-1; TRBD1 might be the D (6 bases). Looked up from germline, CDR1 is MDHEN and CDR2 is SYDVKM. The length of the CDR3 is 15 residues. Between the trimmed V and J ends, which lost 7 bases and 4 bases, there was a span of 19 bases.

The genes are TRBV19 and TRBJ1-1; maybe TRBD1 (5 bases). The CDR3 has 14 amino acids. The germline V gene has CDR1 LNHDA and CDR2 SQIVND (reference sequence). V was pared by 10 bases and J by 3 bases, with 18 bases between. CDR3 sequence (DNA): TGTGCCACGCTAAGGGCGGGGGGGGACACTGAAGCTTTCTTT. This translates into CATLRAGGDTEAFF. Drawing the rest from reference TRBV19 and TRBJ1-1, the complete variable domain is DGGITQSPKYLFRKEGQNVTLSCEQNLNHDAMYWYRQDPGQGLRLIYYSQIVNDFQKGDIAEGYSVSREKKESFPLTVTSAQKNPTAFYLCATLRAGGDTEAFFGQGTRLTVV.

The chain is built from TRBV9 and TRBJ2-2; D is tentatively TRBD1 or TRBD2 (5 bases each). Germline CDR1 SGDLS, CDR2 YYNGEE. This CDR3 has 15 amino acids. Deletions cut 0 bases from V and 7 bases from J, with 13 bases between. CDR3 sequence: CASSVVSGGDGELFF. CDR3 DNA: TGTGCCAGCAGCGTAGTGAGTGGGGGAGACGGGGAGCTGTTTTTT.

The rearrangement joins TRBV3-1 (or the pseudogene TRBV3-2) to TRBJ1-1, with D unresolved. The CDR3 length is 14 residues. The germline V gene has CDR1 LGHDT and CDR2 YNNKEL (reference sequence). The V end was cut by 5 bases, the J end by 0 bases, with 10 bases between. The chain's CDR3 is CASSSYLVNTEAFF. CDR3 nucleotide sequence: TGTGCCAGCAGCAGTTACCTAGTGAACACTGAAGCTTTCTTT.

The chain links TRBV6-6 to TRBJ1-1, with 8 bases fitting TRBD1. Germline values: CDR1 MNHNY, CDR2 SVGAGI (reference sequence). Germline trimming cut 5 bases from V and 3 bases from J; bases unmatched to any gene: 11. This CDR3 has 16 amino acids. CDR3 region: CASSTRQGSEDTEAFF. For the CDR3, the DNA is TGTGCCAGCAGTACCCGACAGGGGTCTGAGGACACTGAAGCTTTCTTT.

The chain has TRBV7-9 and TRBJ1-4; tentative D call: TRBD1 (5 bases). CDR1 and CDR2 (germline): SEHNR, FQNEAQ (reference sequence). Trimming took 3 bases from V and 8 from J, leaving 13 bases between them. This CDR3 is 14 amino acids long. The chain's CDR3 is CASSLPGAGEKLFF. CDR3 in DNA: TGTGCCAGCAGCTTGCCCGGGGCGGGGGAAAAACTGTTTTTT.

This chain uses TRBV4-1 with TRBJ2-5; TRBD2 aligns across 7 bases. This CDR3 has 13 residues. Germline trimming cut 5 bases from V and 4 bases from J; bases unmatched to any gene: 4. Per germline, CDR1 MGHRA and CDR2 YSYEKL. CDR3 in DNA: TGCGCCAGCAGCGCTAGCGGTTCAGAGACCCAGTACTTC. This encodes CASSASGSETQYF.

This chain links TRBV7-9 with TRBJ1-2; D remains ambiguous. In germline, CDR1 is SEHNR, CDR2 FQNEAQ (reference sequence). V lost 1 base and J lost 2, with 5 bases in between. This CDR3 spans 13 amino acids. DNA for the CDR3: TGTGCCAGCAGCTTAGACAGCAACTATGGCTACACCTTC. Translated: CASSLDSNYGYTF.

This clone was picked up one time. The J gene is TRBJ2-7, the V gene TRBV21-1; the DNA was not compared with TRBD2, the D call given in the table. TRBV21-1 is assigned pseudogene status. This CDR3 contains 15 residues. As DNA, the CDR3 is TGTGCCAGCACCCTGCTGAAAGCGGGGTCCATCGAGCAGTACTTC. Its translation: CASTLLKAGSIEQYF.

The genes are TRBV9 and TRBJ2-2; no clear D gene. Germline CDR1 reads SGDLS; CDR2 reads YYNGEE. V shed 1 base and J shed 1 base, with 5 bases lying between them. The CDR3 is made up of 14 amino acids. CDR3 protein: CASSVQLNTGELFF. Here the CDR3 DNA reads TGTGCCAGCAGCGTACAGTTGAACACCGGGGAGCTGTTTTTT.

The sample holds one count of this clone. The chain recombines TRBV18 with TRBJ1-6; D gene ambiguous. CDR1 is KGHSH and CDR2 is LQKENI in the germline V gene. CDR3 length equals 14 residues. V was trimmed by 3 bases and J by 10 bases, leaving 13 bases between them. CDR3 coding DNA: TGTGCCAGCTCACCCGGCCAGAACGGGTCACCCCTCCACTTT. Protein sequence: CASSPGQNGSPLHF.

The gene calls are TRBV18 and TRBJ2-3, with 12 bases matching TRBD2. There are 16 residues in the CDR3. Germline loops: CDR1 KGHSH, CDR2 LQKENI. V shed 6 bases and J 4 bases; nucleotides not matched to a gene: 8. CDR3 sequence reads: CASSQTLAGGPDTQYF. As DNA, the CDR3 is TGTGCCAGCTCGCAGACACTAGCGGGAGGTCCAGATACGCAGTATTTT.

This clone was picked up one time. The CDR3 loop is CASSDGTDTQYF. In DNA, the CDR3 is TGTGCCAGCAGTGACGGCACAGATACGCAGTATTTT. The rearrangement joins TRBV6-4 to TRBJ2-3; D uncertain. CDR1 is MRHNA, CDR2 SNTAGT, per germline. The CDR3 spans 12 residues. V dropped 2 bases and J dropped 1 base, with 1 base sitting between them.

Details on this clone: Other DNA variants within this sample encode the same CDR3. This CDR3 reads CASSLGGANEKLFF. The CDR3 DNA reads TGTGCCAGCAGCTTAGGAGGGGCTAATGAAAAACTGTTTTTT. This sequence joins TRBV7-2 and TRBJ1-4; D may be TRBD1 (5 bases). The germline V gene encodes CDR1 SGHTA and CDR2 FQGNSA. The CDR3 is 14 amino acids. The V and J ends lost 1 base and 3 bases respectively, with 6 bases between them.

V gene TRBV11-2 combines with J gene TRBJ1-1; D not certain. Germline CDR1 is SGHAT and CDR2 is FQNNGV. V was shortened by 1 base and J by 4 bases, with 7 bases between the two germline ends. This CDR3 has 13 residues. DNA of the CDR3: TGTGCCAGCAGCTTAGGGGCAGGCACTGAAGCTTTCTTT. Amino acids: CASSLGAGTEAFF.